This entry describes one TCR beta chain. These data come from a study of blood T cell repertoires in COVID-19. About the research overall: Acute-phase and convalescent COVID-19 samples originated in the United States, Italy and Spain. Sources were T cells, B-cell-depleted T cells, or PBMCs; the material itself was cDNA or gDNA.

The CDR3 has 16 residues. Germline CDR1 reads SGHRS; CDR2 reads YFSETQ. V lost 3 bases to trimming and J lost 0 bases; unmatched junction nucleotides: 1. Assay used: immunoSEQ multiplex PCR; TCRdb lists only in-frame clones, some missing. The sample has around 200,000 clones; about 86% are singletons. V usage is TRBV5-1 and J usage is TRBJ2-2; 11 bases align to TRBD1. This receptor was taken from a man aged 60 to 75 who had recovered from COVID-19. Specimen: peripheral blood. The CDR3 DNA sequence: TGCGCCAGCAGCTGGGACAGGGGGGCGAACACCGGGGAGCTGTTTTTT. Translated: CASSWDRGANTGELFF.